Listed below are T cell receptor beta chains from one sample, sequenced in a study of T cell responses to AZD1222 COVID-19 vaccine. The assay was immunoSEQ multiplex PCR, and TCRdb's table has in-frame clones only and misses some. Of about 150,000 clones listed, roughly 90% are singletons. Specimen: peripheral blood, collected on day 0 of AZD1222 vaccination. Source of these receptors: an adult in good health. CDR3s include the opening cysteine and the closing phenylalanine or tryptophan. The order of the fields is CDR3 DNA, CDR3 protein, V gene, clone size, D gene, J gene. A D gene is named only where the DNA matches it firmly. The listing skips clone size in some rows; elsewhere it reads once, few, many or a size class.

TGTGCCAGCAGCCTTCGGACAGGGGTAGGAGAGACCCAGTACTTC	CASSLRTGVGETQYF	TRBV13	.	TRBD1	TRBJ2-5
TGCGCCAGCGCTCCAGGGTCAGCGGGAGGTCAAGGAGATACGCAGTATTTT	CASAPGSAGGQGDTQYF	TRBV10-1	.	TRBD2	TRBJ2-3
TGTGCCAGTCAACGACAGGGGGGTGGCTACACCTTC	CASQRQGGGYTF	TRBV19	.	TRBD1	TRBJ1-2
TGTGCCAGCTCCCAGGGACCGGACGCCGAGCAGTACTTC	CASSQGPDAEQYF	TRBV18	.	.	TRBJ2-7
TGCGCCAGCAGCCAAGATCGGGGGAGGGTCTATGGCTACACCTTC	CASSQDRGRVYGYTF	TRBV4-3	.	.	TRBJ1-2
TGTGCCAGCAGCTTAGTGGACAGGACACGGGGGTATGGCTACACCTTC	CASSLVDRTRGYGYTF	TRBV5-6	.	TRBD1	TRBJ1-2
TGCGCCAGCAGCCAGTCCCCCGGAGGGAGGGGATTAAATGAGCAGTTCTTC	CASSQSPGGRGLNEQFF	TRBV4-1	few	TRBD2	TRBJ2-1
TGTGCCAGCAGCTTGCCGGGAGGGCGGTCGCACGAGCAGTACTTC	CASSLPGGRSHEQYF	TRBV7-9	.	TRBD2	TRBJ2-7
TGTGCCAGCCTTTTACTCTCTGGAAACACCATATATTTT	CASLLLSGNTIYF	TRBV2	.	.	TRBJ1-3
TGTGCCACCAGACTAGCACCCGGATACAATGAGCAGTTCTTC	CATRLAPGYNEQFF	TRBV15	.	.	TRBJ2-1
TGTGCCAGCAGTTTGAATATGGGGCTTGGCGAGCAGTACTTC	CASSLNMGLGEQYF	TRBV28	.	.	TRBJ2-7
TGTGCCAGCAGTTTAGGGTACACTGAAGCTTTCTTT	CASSLGYTEAFF	TRBV12-3/TRBV12-4	.	.	TRBJ1-1
TGTGCCAGCAGTAGGCCCCAACGGGGGATCGGGTCACCCCTCCACTTT	CASSRPQRGIGSPLHF	TRBV28	.	.	TRBJ1-6
TGTGCCAGCAGTCCCGGGACCAGGGTACTCCACTTT	CASSPGTRVLHF	TRBV27	.	.	TRBJ1-6
TGCGCCAGCAGTGACCGGGACAGGGAAGGGAGCACTGAAGCTTTCTTT	CASSDRDREGSTEAFF	TRBV5-1	.	TRBD1	TRBJ1-1
TGTGCCAGCAGTTTATGGGCCGAGGGGACCCCACAAGGTGGCTACACCTTC	CASSLWAEGTPQGGYTF	TRBV28	few	.	TRBJ1-2